The 23 T cell receptor beta chains below all came from one sample that was sequenced in a study. Sequencing used immunoSEQ multiplex PCR; TCRdb keeps in-frame clones, though not all of them. Of nearly 70,000 clones in the sample, over 85% were seen once. Sequencing was performed on PBMCs. The receptors were sampled from a man between 40 and 49 years old with rheumatoid arthritis.

The chain carries TRBV6-2 or TRBV6-3 and TRBJ1-1; D remains unclear. Germline V gives CDR1 MNHEY, CDR2 SVGEGT. V dropped 4 bases and J dropped 1 base, with 10 bases sitting between them. The CDR3 loop spans 14 amino acids. The CDR3 is CASSFYYRNTEAFF. The CDR3, as DNA: TGTGCCAGCAGTTTCTACTATAGGAACACTGAAGCTTTCTTT.

This clone appeared once. The V call is TRBV4-1, the J call TRBJ1-2; 7 nucleotides align to TRBD1. The CDR3 consists of 19 residues. Trimming at V came to 2 bases and at J to 5 bases, leaving 20 bases not matched to a gene. Germline CDR1 reads MGHRA; CDR2 reads YSYEKL. In DNA, the CDR3 is TGCGCCAGCAGCCAACACGAAACAGGGAAGGGGGCCAGCGGGTATGGCTACACCTTC. As protein: CASSQHETGKGASGYGYTF.

This chain connects TRBV11-2 to TRBJ1-6, with D possibly matching TRBD1 (5 bases). The length of the CDR3 is 19 residues. The germline gives CDR1 SGHAT, CDR2 FQNNGV. V dropped 1 base and J dropped 9 bases, with 25 bases sitting between them. This CDR3 is CASSLGRRREHPRSSPLHF. In DNA form, the CDR3 reads TGTGCCAGCAGCTTAGGGCGTCGCAGGGAACATCCTCGTAGTTCACCCCTCCACTTT.

The rearrangement uses TRBV27 and TRBJ2-1, with 11 bases aligning to TRBD2. The CDR3 length is 13 residues. Trimming removed 7 bases from V and 6 bases from J; junction bases left unmatched: 2. Looked up from germline, CDR1 is MNHEY and CDR2 is SMNVEV (reference sequence). CDR3: CASTTSGSNEQFF. CDR3 sequence (DNA): TGTGCCAGCACCACTAGCGGGAGCAATGAGCAGTTCTTC.

The CDR3 DNA reads as TGTGCCAGCAGTTTGCACTCTGGAAACACCATATATTTT. Translated: CASSLHSGNTIYF. The J gene is TRBJ1-3, the V gene TRBV27; D uncertain. Germline loops: CDR1 MNHEY, CDR2 SMNVEV (reference sequence). The CDR3 is 13 residues long. V lost 3 bases and J 0 bases, leaving 3 bases between the germline ends.

The count of this clone is one. The chain links TRBV7-2 to TRBJ1-5; the match to TRBD1 covers 10 bases. In germline, CDR1 is SGHTA, CDR2 FQGNSA. This CDR3 comprises 17 residues. Trimming cost V 5 bases and J 6 bases; bases outside gene matches: 13. The CDR3 region is CASSHNSGTGAVQPQHF. In nucleotides, the CDR3 is TGTGCCAGCAGCCACAACTCCGGGACAGGGGCGGTTCAGCCCCAGCATTTT.

This clone was observed a single time. V and J are TRBV11-2 and TRBJ1-2; no clear D gene. Trimming shortened V by 5 bases and J by 6 bases, and 16 bases separated the two germline ends. CDR3 length equals 14 residues. Germline V gene lookup returns CDR1 SGHAT and CDR2 FQNNGV. This chain's CDR3 is CASSPYKKEHGYTF. The CDR3 nucleotides read TGTGCCAGCAGCCCCTATAAGAAGGAACATGGCTACACCTTC.

V is TRBV7-8 and J is TRBJ2-1; a weak D match, TRBD2 (5 bases). This CDR3 is built from 15 residues. Germline loops: CDR1 SGHVS, CDR2 FQNEAQ. Trimming shortened V by 3 bases and J by 8 bases, and 17 bases separated the two germline ends. The CDR3 loop is CASSFVAGLDHEQFF. DNA for the CDR3: TGTGCCAGCAGCTTTGTGGCGGGCCTCGACCATGAGCAGTTCTTC.

The genes are TRBV5-8 and TRBJ1-5, with no clear D. The germline CDR1 and CDR2 sequences are SGHTS and YDEGEE. With 4 bases removed from V and 2 bases from J, the gap between germline ends came to 16 bases. The CDR3 has 16 residues. CDR3 loop: CASSQLLAYGNQPQHF. CDR3 nucleotides: TGTGCCAGCAGCCAACTCCTGGCGTATGGCAATCAGCCCCAGCATTTT.

This clone was seen once. The V and J genes are TRBV27 and TRBJ2-5; 11 bases fit TRBD1. Unmatched junction bases numbered 4, after V lost 3 bases and J lost 4 bases. The CDR3 is made up of 15 amino acids. Germline V gene lookup returns CDR1 MNHEY and CDR2 SMNVEV (reference sequence). CDR3 region: CASSFRTGGGETQYF. The CDR3 DNA reads TGTGCCAGCAGTTTCCGGACAGGGGGCGGAGAGACCCAGTACTTC.

This CDR3 reads CASNPRQSASNQPQHF. In DNA form, the CDR3 reads TGTGCCAGTAACCCTCGACAGTCTGCTAGCAATCAGCCCCAGCATTTT. The V call is TRBV19, the J call TRBJ1-5; perhaps TRBD1 as D (5 bases). Germline lookup yields CDR1 LNHDA and CDR2 SQIVND (reference sequence). V was pared by 7 bases and J by 0 bases, with 16 bases between. This CDR3 is 16 amino acids long.

The rearrangement joins TRBV24-1 to TRBJ2-1; 7 nucleotides agree with TRBD1. After removal of 9 bases from V and 2 bases from J, the junction contained 6 bases not matched to a gene. Germline V gene data show CDR1 as KGHDR and CDR2 as SFDVKD. The CDR3 sequence is 14 residues long. CDR3 loop: CATVRDRAYNEQFF. The CDR3 DNA reads as TGTGCCACCGTGAGGGACAGAGCCTACAATGAGCAGTTCTTC.

The V and J genes are TRBV30 and TRBJ1-6; D might be TRBD1 (6 bases). Germline CDR1 and CDR2: GTSNPN and SVGIG (reference sequence). V lost 6 bases and J 4 bases, leaving 10 bases between the germline ends. The CDR3 is 13 amino acids. CDR3 in amino acids: CACGGQYNSPLHF. CDR3 DNA: TGTGCCTGTGGGGGACAATATAATTCACCCCTCCACTTT.

This clone was picked up one time. This chain connects TRBV6-5 to TRBJ2-7; D may be TRBD1 or TRBD2 (5 bases each). The ends were cut back, 0 bases at V and 6 bases at J, with 12 bases in the middle. Per the germline V gene, CDR1 is MNHEY and CDR2 is SVGAGI. The CDR3 spans 14 residues. This CDR3 is CASSYSGPLAEQYF. The CDR3 DNA sequence: TGTGCCAGCAGTTACTCGGGACCCTTAGCCGAGCAGTACTTC.

CDR3 in amino acids: CASSQGTGGLSYNEQFF. DNA of the CDR3: TGTGCCAGCAGCCAAGGCACAGGGGGTCTATCCTACAATGAGCAGTTCTTC. The rearrangement links TRBV7-2 to TRBJ2-1; 8 bases are a match to TRBD1. The CDR3 extends over 17 amino acids. Germline trimming cut 5 bases from V and 1 base from J; bases unmatched to any gene: 10. Germline CDR1 SGHTA, CDR2 FQGNSA.

For the CDR3, the DNA is TGTGCCGGACGGGGTGGGGTCGGGGAGCTGTTTTTT. It translates to CAGRGGVGELFF. V gene TRBV12-3 or TRBV12-4 combines with J gene TRBJ2-2; tentatively, D is TRBD2 (5 bases). V was trimmed by 11 bases and J by 7 bases, leaving 14 bases between them. This CDR3 region has 12 residues.

The J gene is TRBJ1-2, the V gene TRBV10-2; TRBD1 agrees at 9 bases. This CDR3 has 13 residues. Germline loops: CDR1 WSHSY, CDR2 SAAADI. The trim removed 3 bases at V and 8 bases at J, leaving 4 bases unmatched. The CDR3 spells CASSEQGAQGYTF. The CDR3 DNA sequence: TGCGCCAGCAGTGAACAGGGGGCACAGGGCTACACCTTC.

This sequence joins TRBV7-9 and TRBJ2-7, with D perhaps being TRBD1 or TRBD2 (5 bases each). This CDR3 has 14 residues. Germline V CDR1 and CDR2: SEHNR, FQNEAQ (reference sequence). With 5 bases removed from V and 4 bases from J, the gap between germline ends came to 15 bases. The CDR3 region has the DNA TGTGCCAGCAGCAGGGACGTGGTTAGTTACGAGCAGTACTTC. This codes for CASSRDVVSYEQYF.

The chain joins TRBV7-9 to TRBJ2-7, with D unresolved. This CDR3 comprises 13 residues. The V end was cut by 1 base, the J end by 3 bases, with 7 bases between. Germline CDR1 is SEHNR and CDR2 is FQNEAQ (reference sequence). The DNA for the CDR3 is TGTGCCAGCAGCTTAGACAAGATCTACGAGCAGTACTTC. Amino acids: CASSLDKIYEQYF. Looking up the rest from reference TRBV7-9 and TRBJ2-7 gives the full variable domain: DTGVSQNPRHKITKRGQNVTFRCDPISEHNRLYWYRQTLGQGPEFLTYFQNEAQLEKSRLLSDRFSAERPKGSFSTLEIQRTEQGDSAMYLCASSLDKIYEQYFGPGTRLTVT.

The chain employs TRBV15 and TRBJ1-1, with D hard to call. This CDR3 has 15 residues. Per germline, CDR1 LNHNV and CDR2 YYDKDF (reference sequence). V lost 1 base and J lost 2, with 11 bases in between. CDR3 sequence reads: CATSRVDLPNTEAFF. DNA for the CDR3: TGTGCCACCAGCAGAGTTGACTTGCCTAACACTGAAGCTTTCTTT. The variable domain in full, with the rest retrieved from reference TRBV15 and TRBJ1-1, is DAMVIQNPRYQVTQFGKPVTLSCSQTLNHNVMYWYQQKSSQAPKLLFHYYDKDFNNEADTPDNFQSRRPNTSFCFLDIRSPGLGDTAMYLCATSRVDLPNTEAFFGQGTRLTVV.

The chain links TRBV7-9 to TRBJ1-6; 7 bases fit TRBD1. CDR1 and CDR2 from the germline V gene are SEHNR and FQNEAQ (reference sequence). J lost 7 bases, V lost 7 bases, and 10 bases had no gene match. The CDR3 is made up of 15 amino acids. The CDR3 reads CASTWSGQENSPLHF. The CDR3 DNA reads as TGTGCCAGCACCTGGAGTGGACAGGAGAATTCACCCCTCCACTTT.

The V call is TRBV30, the J call TRBJ1-1; D might be TRBD1 (5 bases). This CDR3 region has 11 residues. Germline V gene sequence: CDR1 GTSNPN, CDR2 SVGIG (reference sequence). V lost 3 bases, J lost 8 bases, and 10 bases lay in between. The CDR3 reads CAWSDGGEAFF. DNA for the CDR3: TGTGCCTGGAGCGACGGGGGGGAAGCTTTCTTT.

The CDR3 DNA reads as TGTGCCAGCAGTGAAGCGCGGCTGGGAGCCTACGAGCAGTACTTC. It specifies CASSEARLGAYEQYF. The genes are TRBV6-1 and TRBJ2-7, with D possibly TRBD2 on 5 matching bases. This CDR3 region has 15 residues. V shed 0 bases and J shed 2 bases, with 11 bases lying between them. Germline lookup yields CDR1 MNHNS and CDR2 SASEGT.